This T cell receptor beta chain was recorded in a study of T cell responses to AZD1222 COVID-19 vaccine. The CDR3 covers 12 residues. Between the trimmed V and J ends, which lost 5 bases and 0 bases, there was a span of 2 bases. Germline loops: CDR1 SGHVS, CDR2 FQNEAQ. Sequenced by immunoSEQ multiplex PCR; TCRdb stores in-frame clones only, minus some. The table includes more than 250,000 clones, 90% to 95% detected once. The chain is built from TRBV7-8 and TRBJ1-3; unclear D gene. This sequence originates from an adult in good health. This specimen was peripheral blood, taken on day 0 of AZD1222 vaccination. CDR3 region: CASSISGNTIYF. DNA for the CDR3: TGTGCCAGCAGCATCTCTGGAAACACCATATATTTT.